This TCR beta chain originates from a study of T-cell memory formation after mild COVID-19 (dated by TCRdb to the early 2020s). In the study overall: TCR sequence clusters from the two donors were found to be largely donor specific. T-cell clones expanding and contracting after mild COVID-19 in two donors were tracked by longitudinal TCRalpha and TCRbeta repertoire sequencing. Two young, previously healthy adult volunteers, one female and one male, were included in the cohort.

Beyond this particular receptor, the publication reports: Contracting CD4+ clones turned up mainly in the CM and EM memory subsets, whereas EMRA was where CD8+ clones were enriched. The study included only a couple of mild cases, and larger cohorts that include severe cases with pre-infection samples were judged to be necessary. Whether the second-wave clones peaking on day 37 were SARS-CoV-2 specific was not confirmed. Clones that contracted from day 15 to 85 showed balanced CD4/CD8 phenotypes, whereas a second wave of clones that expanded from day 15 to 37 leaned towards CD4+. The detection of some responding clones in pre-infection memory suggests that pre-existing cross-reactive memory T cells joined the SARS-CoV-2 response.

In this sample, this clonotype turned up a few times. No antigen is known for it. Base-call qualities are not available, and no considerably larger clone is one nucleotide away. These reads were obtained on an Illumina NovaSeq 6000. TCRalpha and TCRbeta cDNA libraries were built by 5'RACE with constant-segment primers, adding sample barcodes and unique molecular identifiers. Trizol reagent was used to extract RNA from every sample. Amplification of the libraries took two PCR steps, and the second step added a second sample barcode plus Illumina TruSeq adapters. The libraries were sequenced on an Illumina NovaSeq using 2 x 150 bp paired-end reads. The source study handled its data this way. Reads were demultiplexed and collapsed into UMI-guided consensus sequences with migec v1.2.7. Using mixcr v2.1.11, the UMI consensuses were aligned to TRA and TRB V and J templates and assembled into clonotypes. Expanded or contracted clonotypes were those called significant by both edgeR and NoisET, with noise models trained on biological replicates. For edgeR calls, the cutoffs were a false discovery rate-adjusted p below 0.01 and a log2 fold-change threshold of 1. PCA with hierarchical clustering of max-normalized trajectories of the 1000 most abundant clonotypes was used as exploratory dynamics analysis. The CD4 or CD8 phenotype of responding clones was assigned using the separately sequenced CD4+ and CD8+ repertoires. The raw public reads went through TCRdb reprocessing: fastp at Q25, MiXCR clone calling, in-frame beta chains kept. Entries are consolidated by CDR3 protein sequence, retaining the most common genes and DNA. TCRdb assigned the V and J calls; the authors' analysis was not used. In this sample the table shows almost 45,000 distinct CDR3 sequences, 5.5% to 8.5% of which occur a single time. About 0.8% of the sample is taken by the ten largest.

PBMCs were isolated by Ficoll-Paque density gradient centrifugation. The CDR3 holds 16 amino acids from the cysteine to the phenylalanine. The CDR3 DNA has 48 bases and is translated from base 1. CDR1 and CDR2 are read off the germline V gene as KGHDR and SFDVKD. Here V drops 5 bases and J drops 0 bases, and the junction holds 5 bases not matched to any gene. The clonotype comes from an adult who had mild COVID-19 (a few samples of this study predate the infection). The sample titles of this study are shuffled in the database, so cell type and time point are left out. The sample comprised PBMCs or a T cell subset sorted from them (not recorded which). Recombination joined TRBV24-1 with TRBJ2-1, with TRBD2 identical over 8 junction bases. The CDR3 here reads CATSVTGTSSYNEQFF. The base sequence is TGTGCCACCAGTGTCACCGGGACTAGCTCCTACAATGAGCAGTTCTTC.